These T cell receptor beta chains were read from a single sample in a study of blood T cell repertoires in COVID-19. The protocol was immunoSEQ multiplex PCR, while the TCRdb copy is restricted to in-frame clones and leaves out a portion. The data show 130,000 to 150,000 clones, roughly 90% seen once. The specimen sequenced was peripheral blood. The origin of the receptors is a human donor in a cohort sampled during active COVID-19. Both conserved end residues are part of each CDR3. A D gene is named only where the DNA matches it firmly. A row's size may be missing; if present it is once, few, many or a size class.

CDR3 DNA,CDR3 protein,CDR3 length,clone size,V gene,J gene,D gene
TGTGCCAGCAGCTTAGTCCTTTTCGTGGAGGGCCAAAATAAAGAGACCCAGTACTTC,CASSLVLFVEGQNKETQYF,19,NA,TRBV11-2,TRBJ2-5,NA
TGTGCCAGTAGTATAGGACTCGGGGGGGCGGAAAACATTCAGTACTTC,CASSIGLGGAENIQYF,16,once,TRBV19,TRBJ2-4,TRBD2
TGTGCCAGCAGCTTACGGGGGGCACATAATTCACCCCTCCACTTT,CASSLRGAHNSPLHF,15,NA,TRBV13,TRBJ1-6,NA
TGTGCCAGCTCACCACGAAGGACAGCTACCCTAGTAGAGCAGTTCTTC,CASSPRRTATLVEQFF,16,NA,TRBV18,TRBJ2-1,NA
TGCGCCAGCAGCCGCGGAGGGGGGGCCATCTACGAGCAGTACTTC,CASSRGGGAIYEQYF,15,NA,TRBV4-1,TRBJ2-7,NA
TGTGCCAGCAGCACTTGGGACAGCTCTAATTCACCCCTCCACTTT,CASSTWDSSNSPLHF,15,NA,TRBV7-3,TRBJ1-6,TRBD1
TGTGCCAGCAGCCAAGCCCAGGGAACAGATACGCAGTATTTT,CASSQAQGTDTQYF,14,NA,TRBV4-2,TRBJ2-3,NA
TGTGCCAGCAGCCAGACAAACGCCTACGAGCAGTACTTC,CASSQTNAYEQYF,13,once,TRBV14,TRBJ2-7,NA
TGTGCCAGCAGGTCCCAGAATCAGCCCCAGCATTTT,CASRSQNQPQHF,12,once,TRBV28,TRBJ1-5,NA
TGTGCCAGCAGTGCCCGGACAGGGGGGAATTCACCCCTCCACTTT,CASSARTGGNSPLHF,15,NA,TRBV2,TRBJ1-6,TRBD1
TGTGCCAGCAGCGGCCAGAATAATTCACCCCTCCACTTT,CASSGQNNSPLHF,13,NA,TRBV9,TRBJ1-6,NA
TGTGCCAGCAGCTTGGTGGTTAGCGGGGCGAACACCGGGGAGCTGTTTTTT,CASSLVVSGANTGELFF,17,NA,TRBV5-4,TRBJ2-2,TRBD2
TGTGCCAGCAGCTTAGTCTCCGGGGTCTTTGGGGAGACCCAGTACTTC,CASSLVSGVFGETQYF,16,NA,TRBV11-2,TRBJ2-5,NA
TGTGCCAGCAGGGCTAGCGGGAGAGGTACCGGGGAGCTGTTTTTT,CASRASGRGTGELFF,15,NA,TRBV27,TRBJ2-2,TRBD2
TGTGCCAGCAGCTTAGCCCGGGGGTCTGGGGCCAACGTCCTGACTTTC,CASSLARGSGANVLTF,16,NA,TRBV7-8,TRBJ2-6,NA